This T cell receptor beta chain was sequenced in a study of T cells after yellow fever vaccination. The study, taken as a whole, reports: A minor fraction of clonotypes spanned both CD4 and CD8 compartments. Weaker, the secondary response had a peak occurring faster, on day 5 versus 15.

A few counts support this clonotype. Its antigen is still unknown. Each CDR3 protein gets one entry after TCRdb re-called the 5' RACE reads with MiXCR. Of 300,000 to 400,000 distinct CDR3 sequences listed, 8% to 10% are singletons. Germline CDR1 reads DFQATT; CDR2 reads SNEGSKA (reference sequence). This CDR3 is built from 14 residues. V was clipped by 4 bases and J by 5 bases; unmatched bases: 8. The sequences come from PBMCs, collected on the day of the first yellow fever vaccination. J is TRBJ1-1 and V is TRBV20-1; 9 nucleotides line up with TRBD1. This receptor was obtained from a man aged 18 to 35 who received the YFV17D yellow fever vaccine. Here the CDR3 reads CSATMDRGKTEAFF. In DNA, the CDR3 is TGCAGTGCTACCATGGACAGGGGTAAGACTGAAGCTTTCTTT.